This T cell receptor (beta chain) was observed in a study of T cell repertoires in cytomegalovirus infection. Study context: Public TCR beta signature analysis indicated the presence of both CMV infection and matching HLA type.

There are 11 residues in the CDR3. Germline V gives CDR1 SEHNR, CDR2 FQNEAQ (reference sequence). V was shortened by 1 base and J by 10 bases, with 5 bases between the two germline ends. This clonotype was observed a handful of times. MiXCR, applied by TCRdb to the reads, yields one record per CDR3 protein. The sample records about 740,000 distinct CDR3 sequences, about 40% being singletons. V is TRBV7-9 and J is TRBJ2-4, with a weak D call TRBD2 (5 bases). Sequenced sample: PBMCs. This clonotype was sampled from a human donor in good health (CMV status not recorded). Some clones in this sample may be carry-over from other donors' samples. The CDR3 region has the DNA TGTGCCAGCAGCTTAGAGCGGATTCAGTACTTC. Its translation: CASSLERIQYF. The full variable domain, with the rest looked up from reference TRBV7-9 and TRBJ2-4, is DTGVSQNPRHKITKRGQNVTFRCDPISEHNRLYWYRQTLGQGPEFLTYFQNEAQLEKSRLLSDRFSAERPKGSFSTLEIQRTEQGDSAMYLCASSLERIQYFGAGTRLSVL.